This T cell receptor (beta chain) was observed in a study of T cells expressing NK-cell markers. Notes on the study in general: Six of the donors carried dominant NKG2C+ clonotypes that took up roughly 1.0-7.5% of their CD8+ T cells. There were four donors in whom these clonotypes also led the CD3+CD56-NKG2C+ fraction.

Germline V CDR1 and CDR2: MDHEN, SYDVKM. CDR3 length equals 11 residues. Scientists made TCR beta cDNA using 5'RACE template switching with UMIs. Following a re-call of the 5' RACE reads, TCRdb has one entry per CDR3 protein and lacks DNA. Here the sample table reports approximately 150,000 distinct CDR3 sequences. With regard to this clonotype: Its cognate antigen is unknown.

This clonotype originated in a man aged 18 to 35 in good health. J is TRBJ2-5 and V is TRBV28. Sequencing input: blood T cells: a sorted CD56 or NKG2C T cell subset, CD4+ or CD8+ T cells, or bulk PBMC T cells (not recorded which). CDR3 sequence reads: CASTKGETQYF.